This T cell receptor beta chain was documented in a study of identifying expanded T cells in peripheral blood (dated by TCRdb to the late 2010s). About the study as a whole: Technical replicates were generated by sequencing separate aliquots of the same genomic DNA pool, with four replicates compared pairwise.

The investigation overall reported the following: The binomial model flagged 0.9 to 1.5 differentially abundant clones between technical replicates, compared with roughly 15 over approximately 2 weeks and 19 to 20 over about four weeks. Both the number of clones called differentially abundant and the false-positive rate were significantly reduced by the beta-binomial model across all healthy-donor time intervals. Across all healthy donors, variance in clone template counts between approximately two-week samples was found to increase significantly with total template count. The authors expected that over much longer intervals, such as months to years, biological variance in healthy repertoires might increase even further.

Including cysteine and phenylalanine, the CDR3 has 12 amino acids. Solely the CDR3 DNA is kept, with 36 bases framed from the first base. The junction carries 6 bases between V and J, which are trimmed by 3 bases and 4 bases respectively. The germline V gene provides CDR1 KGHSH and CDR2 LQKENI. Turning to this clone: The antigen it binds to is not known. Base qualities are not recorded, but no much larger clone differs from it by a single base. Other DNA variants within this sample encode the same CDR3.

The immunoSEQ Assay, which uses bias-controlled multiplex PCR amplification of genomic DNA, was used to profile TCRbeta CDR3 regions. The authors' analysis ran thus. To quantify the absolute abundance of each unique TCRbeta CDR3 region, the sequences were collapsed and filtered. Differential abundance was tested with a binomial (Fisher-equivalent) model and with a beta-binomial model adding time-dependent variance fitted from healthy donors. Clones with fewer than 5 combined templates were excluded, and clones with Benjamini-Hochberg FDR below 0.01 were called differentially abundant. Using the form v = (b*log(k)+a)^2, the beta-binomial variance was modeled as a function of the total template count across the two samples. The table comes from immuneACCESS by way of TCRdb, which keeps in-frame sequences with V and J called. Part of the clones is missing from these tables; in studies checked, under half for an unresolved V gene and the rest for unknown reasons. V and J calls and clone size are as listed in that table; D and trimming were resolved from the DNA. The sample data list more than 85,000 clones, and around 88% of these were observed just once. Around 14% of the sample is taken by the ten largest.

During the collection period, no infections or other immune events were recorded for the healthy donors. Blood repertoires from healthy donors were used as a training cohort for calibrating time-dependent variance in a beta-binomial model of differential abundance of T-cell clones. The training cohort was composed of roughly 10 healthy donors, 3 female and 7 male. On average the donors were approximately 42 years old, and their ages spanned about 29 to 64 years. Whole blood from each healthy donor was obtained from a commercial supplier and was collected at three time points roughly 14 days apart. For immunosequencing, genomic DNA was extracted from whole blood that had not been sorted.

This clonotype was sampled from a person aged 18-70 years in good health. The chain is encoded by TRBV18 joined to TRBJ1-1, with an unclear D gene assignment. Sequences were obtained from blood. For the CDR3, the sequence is CASSPVGTEAFF. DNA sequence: TGTGCCAGCTCACCTGTCGGCACTGAAGCTTTCTTT.